Reported below is one TCR beta chain. In germline, CDR1 is SGHAT, CDR2 FQNNGV. The CDR3 totals 16 residues. J lost 3 bases, V lost 0 bases, and 5 bases had no gene match. The sample belongs to a study of blood T cell repertoires in COVID-19. Study summary: Sources were T cells, B-cell-depleted T cells, or PBMCs; the material itself was cDNA or gDNA.

Method: immunoSEQ multiplex PCR; TCRdb's copy keeps in-frame clones and lacks some. The data hold a few hundred thousand clones, with approximately 86% observed a single time. The receptor was derived from a man aged 40-55 years who had recovered from COVID-19. The genes are TRBV11-2 and TRBJ2-3; the match to TRBD2 covers 8 bases. Sequenced sample: peripheral blood. The CDR3 protein is CASSLDGGRTTDTQYF. For the CDR3, the DNA is TGTGCCAGCAGCTTAGACGGCGGGAGGACTACAGATACGCAGTATTTT.